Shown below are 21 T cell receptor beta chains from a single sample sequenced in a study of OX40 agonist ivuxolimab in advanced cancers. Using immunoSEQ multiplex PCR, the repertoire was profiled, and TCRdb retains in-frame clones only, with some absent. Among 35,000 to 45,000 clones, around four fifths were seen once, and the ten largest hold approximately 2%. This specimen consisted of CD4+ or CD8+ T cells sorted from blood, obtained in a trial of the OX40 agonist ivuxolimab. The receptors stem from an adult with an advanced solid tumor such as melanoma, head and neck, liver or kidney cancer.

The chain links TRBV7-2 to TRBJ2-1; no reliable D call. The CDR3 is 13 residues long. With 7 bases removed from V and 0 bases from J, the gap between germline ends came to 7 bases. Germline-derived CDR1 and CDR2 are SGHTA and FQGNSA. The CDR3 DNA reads TGTGCCAGCACCAGAGGCTCCTACAATGAGCAGTTCTTC. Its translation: CASTRGSYNEQFF.

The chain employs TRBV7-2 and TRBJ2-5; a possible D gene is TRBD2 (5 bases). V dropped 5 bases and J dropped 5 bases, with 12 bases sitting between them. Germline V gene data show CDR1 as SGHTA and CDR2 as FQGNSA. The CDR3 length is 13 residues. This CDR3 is CASSLGGGETQYF. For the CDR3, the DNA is TGTGCCAGCAGCCTCGGAGGCGGGGAGACCCAGTACTTC.

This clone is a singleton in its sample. The CDR3 DNA sequence: TGTGCCAGTAGTATCCCGACAGGGATTAAGAACACTGAAGCTTTCTTT. This sequence encodes CASSIPTGIKNTEAFF. The rearrangement uses TRBV19 and TRBJ1-1; TRBD1 matches at 7 bases. Germline V CDR1 and CDR2: LNHDA, SQIVND (reference sequence). V was clipped by 3 bases and J by 1 base; unmatched bases: 8. The CDR3 runs 16 residues.

CDR3 coding DNA: TGCAGTGCTATAACCAATGGCTACACCTTC. The encoded protein is CSAITNGYTF. The chain employs TRBV20-1 and TRBJ1-2; D gene unclear. Deletions cut 4 bases from V and 6 bases from J, with 6 bases between. Germline V CDR1 and CDR2: DFQATT, SNEGSKA (reference sequence). The CDR3 runs 10 residues.

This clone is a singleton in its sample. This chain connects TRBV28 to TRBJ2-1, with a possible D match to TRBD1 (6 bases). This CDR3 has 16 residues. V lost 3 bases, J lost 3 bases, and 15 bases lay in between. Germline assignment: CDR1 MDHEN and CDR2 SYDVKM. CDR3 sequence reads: CASSFRVTGFYNEQFF. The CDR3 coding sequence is TGTGCCAGCAGTTTTCGGGTCACAGGGTTCTACAATGAGCAGTTCTTC.

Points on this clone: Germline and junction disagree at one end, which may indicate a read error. This CDR3 is CASSPGPEQPRHF. As DNA, the CDR3 is TGTGCCAGCAGCCCGGGACCTGAACAGCCCCGGCATTTT. The genes are TRBV11-3 and TRBJ1-5; D may be TRBD1 (5 bases). This CDR3 is 13 amino acids long. In germline, CDR1 is SGHNT, CDR2 YENEEA.

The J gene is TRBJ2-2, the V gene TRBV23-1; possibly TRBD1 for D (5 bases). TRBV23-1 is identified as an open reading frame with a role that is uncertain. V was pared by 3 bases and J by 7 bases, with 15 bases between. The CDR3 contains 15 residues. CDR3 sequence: CASSHGAGINGELFF. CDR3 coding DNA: TGCGCCAGCAGTCATGGAGCAGGGATTAACGGGGAGCTGTTTTTT.

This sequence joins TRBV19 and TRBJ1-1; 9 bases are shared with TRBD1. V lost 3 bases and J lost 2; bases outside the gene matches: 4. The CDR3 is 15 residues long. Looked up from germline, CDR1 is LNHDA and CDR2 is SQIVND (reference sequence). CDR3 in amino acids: CASSILGQGNTEAFF. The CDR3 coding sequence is TGTGCCAGTAGTATTTTGGGACAGGGCAACACTGAAGCTTTCTTT.

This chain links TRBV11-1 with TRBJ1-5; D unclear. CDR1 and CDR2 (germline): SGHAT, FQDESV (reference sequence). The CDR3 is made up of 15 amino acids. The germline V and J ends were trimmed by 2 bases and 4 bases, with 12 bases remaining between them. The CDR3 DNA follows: TGTGCCAGCAGCTTATCGGGCGCCATTAATCAGCCCCAGCATTTT. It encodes CASSLSGAINQPQHF. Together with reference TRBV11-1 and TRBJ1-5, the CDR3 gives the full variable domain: EAEVAQSPRYKITEKSQAVAFWCDPISGHATLYWYRQILGQGPELLVQFQDESVVDDSQLPKDRFSAERLKGVDSTLKIQPAELGDSAMYLCASSLSGAINQPQHFGDGTRLSIL.

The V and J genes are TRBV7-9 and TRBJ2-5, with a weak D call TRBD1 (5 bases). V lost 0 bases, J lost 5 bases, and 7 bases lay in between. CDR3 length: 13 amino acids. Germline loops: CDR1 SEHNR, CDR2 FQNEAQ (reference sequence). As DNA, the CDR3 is TGTGCCAGCAGCTTAGCAGGGGCCGAGACCCAGTACTTC. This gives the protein CASSLAGAETQYF.

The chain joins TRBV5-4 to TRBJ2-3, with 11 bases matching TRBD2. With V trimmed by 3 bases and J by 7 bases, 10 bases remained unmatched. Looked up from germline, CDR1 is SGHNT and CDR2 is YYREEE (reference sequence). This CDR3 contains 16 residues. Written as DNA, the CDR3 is TGTGCCAGCAGCTCCATTAGCGGGGGGGCCATATATACGCAGTATTTT. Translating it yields CASSSISGGAIYTQYF.

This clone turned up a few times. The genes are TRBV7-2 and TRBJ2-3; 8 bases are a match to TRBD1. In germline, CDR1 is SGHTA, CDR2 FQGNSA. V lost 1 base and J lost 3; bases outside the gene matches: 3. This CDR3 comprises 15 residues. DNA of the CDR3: TGTGCCAGCAGCTTAGAGGACAGGGCGACAGATACGCAGTATTTT. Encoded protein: CASSLEDRATDTQYF.

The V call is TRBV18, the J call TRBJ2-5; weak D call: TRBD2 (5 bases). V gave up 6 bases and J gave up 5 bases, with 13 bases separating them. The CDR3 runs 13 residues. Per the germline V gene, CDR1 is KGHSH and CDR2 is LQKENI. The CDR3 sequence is CASSAGRRETQYF. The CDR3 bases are TGTGCCAGCTCGGCGGGTCGGCGGGAGACCCAGTACTTC.

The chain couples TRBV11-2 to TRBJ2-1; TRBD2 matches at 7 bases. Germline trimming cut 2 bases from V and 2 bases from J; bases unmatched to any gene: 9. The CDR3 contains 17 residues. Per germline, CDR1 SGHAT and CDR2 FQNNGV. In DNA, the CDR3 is TGTGCCAGCAGCTTATTCGGTCGTGGACTAGCCTACAATGAGCAGTTCTTC. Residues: CASSLFGRGLAYNEQFF.

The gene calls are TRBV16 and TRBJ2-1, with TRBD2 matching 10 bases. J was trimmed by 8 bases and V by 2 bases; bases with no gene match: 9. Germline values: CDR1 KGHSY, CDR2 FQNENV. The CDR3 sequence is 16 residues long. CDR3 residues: CASSQRAGGTFYEQFF. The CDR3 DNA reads TGTGCCAGCAGCCAACGAGCGGGGGGGACGTTTTATGAGCAGTTCTTC. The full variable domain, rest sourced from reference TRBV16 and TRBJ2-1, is GEEVAQTPKHLVRGEGQKAKLYCAPIKGHSYVFWYQQVLKNEFKFLISFQNENVFDETGMPKERFSAKCLPNSPCSLEIQATKLEDSAVYFCASSQRAGGTFYEQFFGPGTRLTVL.

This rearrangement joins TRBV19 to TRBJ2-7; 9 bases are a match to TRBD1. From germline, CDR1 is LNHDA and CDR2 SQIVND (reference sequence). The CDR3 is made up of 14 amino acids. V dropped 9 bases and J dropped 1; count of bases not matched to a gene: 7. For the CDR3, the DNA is TGTGCCAGCCGGGGACAGGGATCTTCCTACGAGCAGTACTTC. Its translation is CASRGQGSSYEQYF.

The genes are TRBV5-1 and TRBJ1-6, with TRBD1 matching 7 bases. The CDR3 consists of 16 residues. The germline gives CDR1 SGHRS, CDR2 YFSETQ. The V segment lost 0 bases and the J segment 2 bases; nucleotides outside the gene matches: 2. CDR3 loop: CASSLETGTYNSPLHF. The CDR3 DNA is TGCGCCAGCAGCTTGGAGACAGGGACCTATAATTCACCCCTCCACTTT. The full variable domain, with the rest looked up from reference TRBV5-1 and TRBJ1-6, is KAGVTQTPRYLIKTRGQQVTLSCSPISGHRSVSWYQQTPGQGLQFLFEYFSETQRNKGNFPGRFSGRQFSNSRSEMNVSTLELGDSALYLCASSLETGTYNSPLHFGNGTRLTVT.

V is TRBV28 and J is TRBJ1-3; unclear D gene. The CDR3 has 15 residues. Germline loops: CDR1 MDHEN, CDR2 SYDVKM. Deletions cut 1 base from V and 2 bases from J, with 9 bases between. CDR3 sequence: CASSLSSGAGNTIYF. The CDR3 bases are TGTGCCAGCAGTTTATCATCCGGCGCTGGAAACACCATATATTTT.

The CDR3 region is CASTVQETQYF. The CDR3 bases are TGTGCCAGCACGGTTCAAGAGACCCAGTACTTC. The chain joins TRBV2 to TRBJ2-5, with D unclear. Germline assignment: CDR1 SNHLY and CDR2 FYNNEI. The length of the CDR3 is 11 residues. V was pared by 7 bases and J by 2 bases, with 5 bases between.

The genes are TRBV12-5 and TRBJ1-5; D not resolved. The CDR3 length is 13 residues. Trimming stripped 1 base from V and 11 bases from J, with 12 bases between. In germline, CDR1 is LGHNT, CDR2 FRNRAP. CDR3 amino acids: CASGLGSVGSQHF. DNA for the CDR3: TGTGCTAGTGGTTTGGGTTCGGTCGGGTCCCAGCATTTT.

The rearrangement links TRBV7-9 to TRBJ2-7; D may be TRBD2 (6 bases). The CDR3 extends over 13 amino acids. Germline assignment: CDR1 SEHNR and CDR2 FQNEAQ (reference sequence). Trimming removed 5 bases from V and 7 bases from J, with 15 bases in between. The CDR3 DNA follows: TGTGCCAGCAGCCCTATTTCACGGGAGGAGCAGTACTTC. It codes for CASSPISREEQYF.